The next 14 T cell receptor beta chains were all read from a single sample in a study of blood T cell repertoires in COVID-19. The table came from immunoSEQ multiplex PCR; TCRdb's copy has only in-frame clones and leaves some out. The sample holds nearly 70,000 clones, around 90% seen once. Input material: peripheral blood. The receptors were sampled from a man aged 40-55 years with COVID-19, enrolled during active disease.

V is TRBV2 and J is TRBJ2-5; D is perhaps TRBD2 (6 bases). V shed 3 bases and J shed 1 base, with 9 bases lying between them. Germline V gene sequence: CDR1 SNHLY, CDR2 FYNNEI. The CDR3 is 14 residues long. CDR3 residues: CASSEGTLQETQYF. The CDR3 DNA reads TGTGCCAGCAGTGAGGGGACTCTCCAAGAGACCCAGTACTTC. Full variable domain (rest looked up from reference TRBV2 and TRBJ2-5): EPEVTQTPSHQVTQMGQEVILRCVPISNHLYFYWYRQILGQKVEFLVSFYNNEISEKSEIFDDQFSVERPDGSNFTLKIRSTKLEDSAMYFCASSEGTLQETQYFGPGTRLLVL.

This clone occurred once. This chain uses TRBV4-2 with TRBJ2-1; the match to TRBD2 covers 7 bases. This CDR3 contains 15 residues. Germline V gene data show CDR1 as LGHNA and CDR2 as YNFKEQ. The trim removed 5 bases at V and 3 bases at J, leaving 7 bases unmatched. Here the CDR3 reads CASSGAGENYNEQFF. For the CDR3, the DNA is TGTGCCAGCAGCGGTGCGGGGGAGAACTACAATGAGCAGTTCTTC.

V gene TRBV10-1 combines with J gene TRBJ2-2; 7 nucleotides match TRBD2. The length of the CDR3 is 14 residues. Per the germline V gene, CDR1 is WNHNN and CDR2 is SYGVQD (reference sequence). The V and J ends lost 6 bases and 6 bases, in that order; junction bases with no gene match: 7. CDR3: CASSRGESPGELFF. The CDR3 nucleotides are TGCGCCAGCAGCCGGGGGGAGTCCCCCGGGGAGCTGTTTTTT.

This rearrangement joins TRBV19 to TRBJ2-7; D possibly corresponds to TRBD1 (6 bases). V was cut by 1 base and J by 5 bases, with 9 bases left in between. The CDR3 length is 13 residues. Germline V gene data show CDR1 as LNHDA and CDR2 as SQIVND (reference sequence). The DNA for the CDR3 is TGTGCCAGTAGTATAGGAGGGGGTAACGAGCAGTACTTC. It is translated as CASSIGGGNEQYF. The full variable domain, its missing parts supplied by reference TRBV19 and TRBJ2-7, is DGGITQSPKYLFRKEGQNVTLSCEQNLNHDAMYWYRQDPGQGLRLIYYSQIVNDFQKGDIAEGYSVSREKKESFPLTVTSAQKNPTAFYLCASSIGGGNEQYFGPGTRLTVT.

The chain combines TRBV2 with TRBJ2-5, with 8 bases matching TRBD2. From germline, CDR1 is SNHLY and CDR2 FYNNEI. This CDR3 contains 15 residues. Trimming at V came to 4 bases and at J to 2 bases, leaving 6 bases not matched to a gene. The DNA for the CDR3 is TGTGCCAGCAGTGGGCGAGCGGGGGCTCAAGAGACCCAGTACTTC. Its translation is CASSGRAGAQETQYF.

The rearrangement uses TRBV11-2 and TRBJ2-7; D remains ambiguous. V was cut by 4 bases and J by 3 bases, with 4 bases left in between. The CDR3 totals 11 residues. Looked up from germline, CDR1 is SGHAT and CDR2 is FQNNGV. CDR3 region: CASSSNYEQYF. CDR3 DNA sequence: TGTGCCAGCAGCTCAAACTACGAGCAGTACTTC.

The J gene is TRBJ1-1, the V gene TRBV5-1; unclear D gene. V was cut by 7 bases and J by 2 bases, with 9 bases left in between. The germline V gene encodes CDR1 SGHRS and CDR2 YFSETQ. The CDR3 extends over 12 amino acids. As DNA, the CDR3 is TGCGCCAGCTCTCGGGGTAACACTGAAGCTTTCTTT. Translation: CASSRGNTEAFF.

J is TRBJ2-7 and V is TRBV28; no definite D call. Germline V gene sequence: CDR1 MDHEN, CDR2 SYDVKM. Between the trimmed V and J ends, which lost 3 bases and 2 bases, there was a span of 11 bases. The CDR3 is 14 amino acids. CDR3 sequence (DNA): TGTGCCAGCAGTTTTCCACAGATAACCTACGAGCAGTACTTC. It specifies CASSFPQITYEQYF.

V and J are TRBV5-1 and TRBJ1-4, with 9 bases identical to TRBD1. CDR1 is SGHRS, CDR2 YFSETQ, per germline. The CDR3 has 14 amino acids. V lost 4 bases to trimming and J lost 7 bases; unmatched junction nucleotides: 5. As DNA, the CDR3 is TGCGCCAGCAGCCCGGGGACAGGGTTTGAAAAACTGTTTTTT. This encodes CASSPGTGFEKLFF.

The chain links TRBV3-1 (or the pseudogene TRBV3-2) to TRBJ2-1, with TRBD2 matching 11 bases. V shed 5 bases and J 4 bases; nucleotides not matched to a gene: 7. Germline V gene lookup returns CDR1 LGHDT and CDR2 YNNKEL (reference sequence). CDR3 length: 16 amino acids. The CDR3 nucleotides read TGTGCCAGCAGCACACCCCTAGCGGGGGGATACAATGAGCAGTTCTTC. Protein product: CASSTPLAGGYNEQFF.

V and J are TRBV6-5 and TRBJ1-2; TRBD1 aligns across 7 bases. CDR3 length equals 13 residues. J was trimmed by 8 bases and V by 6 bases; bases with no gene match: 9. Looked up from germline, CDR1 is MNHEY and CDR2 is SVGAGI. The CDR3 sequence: CASRQTGTEGYTF. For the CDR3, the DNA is TGTGCCAGCAGACAGACAGGGACGGAAGGCTACACCTTC.

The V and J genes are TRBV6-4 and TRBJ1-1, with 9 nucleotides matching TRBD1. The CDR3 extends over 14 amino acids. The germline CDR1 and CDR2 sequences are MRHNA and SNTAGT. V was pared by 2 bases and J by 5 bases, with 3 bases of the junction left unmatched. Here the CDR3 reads CASSDTDRGTEAFF. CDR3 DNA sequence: TGTGCCAGCAGTGACACCGACAGGGGGACTGAAGCTTTCTTT.

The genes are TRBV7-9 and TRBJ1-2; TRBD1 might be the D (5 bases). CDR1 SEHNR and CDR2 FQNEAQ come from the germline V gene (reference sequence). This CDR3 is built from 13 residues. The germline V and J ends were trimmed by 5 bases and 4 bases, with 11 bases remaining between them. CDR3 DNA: TGTGCCAGCAGCCTTGACAGTGCCTATGGCTACACCTTC. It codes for CASSLDSAYGYTF.

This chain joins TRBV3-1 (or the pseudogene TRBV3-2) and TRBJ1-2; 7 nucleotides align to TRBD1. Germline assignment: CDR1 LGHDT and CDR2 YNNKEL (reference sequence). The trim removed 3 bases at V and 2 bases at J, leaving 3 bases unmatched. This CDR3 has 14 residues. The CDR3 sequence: CASSQSTGNYGYTF. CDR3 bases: TGTGCCAGCAGCCAGTCGACAGGGAACTATGGCTACACCTTC.